The clone carrying this T cell receptor beta chain was seen repeatedly, ten times or more. Germline V gives CDR1 GTSNPN, CDR2 SVGIG (reference sequence). The CDR3 has 12 residues. Trimming at V came to 6 bases and at J to 6 bases, leaving 2 bases not matched to a gene. The source of the sample is a study of early T cells in non-severe SARS-CoV-2 infection. TCRdb re-derived calls from the 5' RACE reads in MiXCR, one entry per CDR3 protein. The table has some 45,000 distinct CDR3 sequences, roughly a tenth seen once. V and J are TRBV30 and TRBJ2-2; 9 bases are a match to TRBD1. The receptor was isolated from an adult who was a healthcare worker with PCR-confirmed SARS-CoV-2 infection or an uninfected control (not recorded which). Sample: whole blood, taken at baseline. CDR3 DNA: TGTGCCTGCGGACAGGGGTCCGGGGAGCTGTTTTTT. Protein: CACGQGSGELFF.